The entry that follows covers one TCR beta chain sequence. Its target antigen remains unknown. Base qualities are missing; no much larger clone stands one base away. In total, approximately 700 healthy bone marrow donors made up the cohort. At the time of sampling, every cohort member was nominally healthy, though immune exposures that went unrecorded were likely present. The donor tested CMV seropositive, placing the donor among the 250 to 350 seropositive members of the cohort. A peripheral blood sample was collected from each donor, and TCR beta sequencing was performed on peripheral blood mononuclear cells. Genomic DNA extraction from the blood cell samples was performed with the Qiagen DNeasy Blood Extraction Kit. The data were obtained in a study of cytomegalovirus exposure and HLA in healthy donors (dated by TCRdb to the late 2010s). Background for the entire study: An earlier analysis of roughly 500 of the donors reported roughly 300 Gb of sequence data and approximately 120 million unique TCR beta sequences obtained from approximately 180 million T cells. A later genetic analysis took genome-wide SNP genotypes for about three fifths of the 666 donors and used that subset as a discovery cohort. A later analysis re-examined previously published TCR beta repertoires from several hundred donors and added high-resolution HLA genotyping to investigate patterns of TCR occurrence. Class I and class II HLA loci were covered by the typing at four-digit resolution. The study aimed to test whether signatures of past pathogen exposure could be identified by cataloging public T cell receptors. Alongside the repertoire data, information on donor age, sex, ethnicity and CMV serostatus was compiled. To decide whether each TCR beta V gene segment behaved as functional or pseudogenic, an earlier analysis of fewer than 750 of the donors relied on high-throughput TCR beta sequencing. A separate validation cohort of 90 to 150 different subjects was used in addition to the 666-subject first cohort. All discovery cohort repertoires had been generated using a single sequencing platform. Typing coverage varied by locus: roughly 620-640 donors for A, B, C, DRB1 and DQB1; roughly 560 for DQA1; over 600 for DPA1; approximately 490 for DPB1. The T cell repertoires of about 700 subjects were profiled by immunosequencing and related to cytomegalovirus serostatus. An early release covering 550 to 700 HLA-typed donors comprised 300 to 350 gigabases of sequencing data and 65 million to 100 million unique TCR sequences. The study combined high-throughput TCR immunosequencing, statistical association of individual TCRs with disease status, and machine learning to predict cytomegalovirus infection status. Of the roughly 390 genotyped donors, 75% to 85% were placed in the genetic ancestry cluster associated with self-reported Caucasian donors. Four or five DR-DQ haplotypes were handled as single units for association and clustering, since linkage in the cohort was strong. Among roughly 370 genotyped donors of the cohort, an average of approximately 230,000 unique TCR beta nucleotide sequences were sequenced per donor, roughly a sixth of them non-productive. The later analysis used no new phenotypic data to find candidate immune exposures, relying instead on TCR beta sequences and their occurrence across donors.

The method was the immunoSEQ multiplex PCR assay. The multiplex PCR relied on a mix of 60 forward primers for TCR Vbeta segments and 13 reverse primers for TCR Jbeta segments. A multiplex PCR assay on genomic DNA amplified the CDR3 region of rearranged TCR beta genes. Amplified TCR beta libraries were sequenced as 87-base-pair reads on the Illumina HiSeq System. The paper's processing steps were these. In a later analysis, some 80 million unique TCR beta chains were counted across the 690 or so repertoires, and around 10 million of these chains were shared by at least two donors. Raw reads were error-corrected and collapsed into unique sequences by a nearest-neighbor algorithm in which closely related sequences were merged to remove PCR and sequencing errors. Alignment of CDR3 sequences to IMGT reference sequences was used to assign V, D and J gene segments. For a sequence to be retained, at least a six-nucleotide match to both a V gene segment and a J gene segment was required. A rearrangement counted as productive if the CDR3 had no stop codons and remained in frame with V and J, and every other rearrangement counted as non-productive. CDR3 was defined according to IMGT convention as the region running from the second conserved V-encoded cysteine to the conserved J-encoded phenylalanine. Sequences without an unambiguous match to a single V gene segment were excluded from the earlier analysis of several hundred of the donors. In an earlier analysis of more than 500 of the donors, a V segment was called functional when productive rearrangements were above 56.7%, and segregating when the standard deviation between donors exceeded 5%. To diagnose cytomegalovirus status from the catalog of TCR beta chain sequences, a statistical classification framework was built. V and J gene assignment, in a later analysis, came from comparing TCR nucleotide sequences with IMGT/GENE-DB human TR gene sequences. The TCRdist pipeline was used in a later analysis to assign CDR3 sequences and most-parsimonious VDJ recombination scenarios. In a later analysis, each TCR beta chain was defined by its CDR3 amino acid sequence together with its V-gene family, and reads without a unique V-gene family were excluded. As a way to deal with suspected cross-contamination and a sequencing artifact, a later analysis dropped 450 to 700 nucleotide sequences that were highly shared and had low generation probability. In a later analysis, a clonal expansion index was calculated for each public chain from normalized within-repertoire ranks of inferred template counts. Generation probabilities in a later analysis came from a VDJ recombination model fitted to out-of-frame rearrangements, and those results were checked against IGoR. In a later analysis, hypergeometric tests were used to score TCR-TCR, TCR-HLA and TCR-CMV co-occurrence, with a repertoire-size bias correction applied to TCR pairs. False discovery rates were estimated in a later analysis by permuting HLA or CMV assignments 20 times. In a later analysis, co-occurring TCRs were grouped using DBSCAN, and TCRdist sequence similarity was added for clustering within HLA-allele-positive subsets. Repertoires with fewer than 30,000 or more than 120,000 public chains were left out of co-occurrence clustering, as were about five repertoires with anomalous nucleotide sharing. Not all clones reach the TCRdb copy of this immuneACCESS table, which keeps in-frame sequences only. Checked studies attribute under half of the gap to unresolved V genes and leave the rest unexplained. V and J calls and clone size are as listed in that table; D and trimming were resolved from the DNA. This sample comprises 110,000 or so clones, under 70% of them detected only once. Almost 8.5% of the sample lies in the top ten.

Paper-wide results and their limitations: For the cohort, immune exposure information was limited to CMV serostatus. In an earlier analysis of about 540 of the donors, most TCR beta V segments were observed in productive rearrangements about 90% or about 30% of the time, broadly matching IMGT annotations. In a later analysis, most CMV-associated TCR beta chains were found to appear HLA-restricted, with HLA associations seemingly driven largely by CMV exposure. Several of the top co-occurrence clusters appeared to be linked to parvovirus B19, influenza, CMV and Epstein-Barr virus, according to a later analysis. Most TCR sequences were seen in very few donors, while some public TCRs were found in many individuals. Specific HLA alleles were associated with 15,000 to 20,000 TCR beta sequences at a false discovery rate of 0.05 in a later analysis. A later genetic analysis associated a missense DCLRE1C variant with V-gene and J-gene trimming of TCR beta chains, and an independent cohort replicated the association. In vitro tests confirmed that three of the cytomegalovirus-associated TCR beta chains recognize cytomegalovirus antigens. In both the original and validation cohorts, the classifier was reported to diagnose cytomegalovirus status with high specificity and sensitivity. The study listed 150 to 200 TCR beta chains as associated with cytomegalovirus. In a later analysis, HLA-associated TCR beta chains showed more clonal expansion and lower generation probabilities than non-associated chains that were equally common. In a later analysis, TCR association rates were found to vary across HLA loci, with the most associated TCRs seen for DRB1 alleles and the fewest for HLA-C alleles. A group of highly shared sequence variants was considered likely to be a technical artifact of the sequencing pipeline. Strong co-occurrence of HLA alleles, especially DR and DQ, made assigning TCR associations to individual alleles difficult. Because some donors lacked HLA typing at each locus, the association tests relied only on the typed subset. Because counts were too low, about 18 rarely observed V segments, including chromosome 9 orphons, were excluded from the earlier analysis of several hundred of the donors. A further reported finding was that TCR beta sequences accurately predicted the HLA-A and HLA-B alleles for most subjects in the first cohort. Only TCR beta chains were sequenced in this cohort, and the absence of alpha or paired-chain data limited detectable features. Correlated functional status among segregating V segments might be attributable to linkage disequilibrium, but an unknown experimental factor could not be ruled out. According to the authors, the approach could potentially be generalized to other disease states and immunological phenotypes. According to a later genetic analysis, donors in an Asian-associated ancestry cluster had fewer N-insertions in productive TCRs than the approximately 630-donor mean. The presence/absence analyses assumed that sequencing depth was roughly uniform across donors, and that assumption may not be true.

This clonotype originated in a man younger than 30 in good health and CMV-seropositive. Input material: PBMCs.

The DNA sequence is as follows: TGTGCCACCAGCAGAGATCCGGGGTTAAACACCGGGGAGCTGTTTTTT. Its product reads: CATSRDPGLNTGELFF. In this chain, TRBV15 is recombined with TRBJ2-2, with a weak D call of TRBD2 (5 bases match). Cut back by 0 bases and 2 bases, the V and J ends lie 10 bases apart. There are 16 amino acids in the CDR3, from cysteine to phenylalanine inclusive. The entry retains the CDR3 DNA only, 48 bases that are in frame from base 1. CDR1 and CDR2 (LNHNV, YYDKDF) derive from the germline V gene (reference sequence).